The rows below give T cell receptor beta chains drawn from one sample of a study of beta chain features in type 1 diabetes. Produced via immunoSEQ multiplex PCR; TCRdb's table is partial and in-frame only. The sample consists of roughly 610,000 clones, 15% to 19% of them appearing once. Sequencing was performed on naive CD4+ T cells from blood. These receptors were obtained from a man between 18 and 29 years old in good health. Both conserved end residues are part of each CDR3. D genes are given only for firm matches. Some rows mark clone size as missing; the rest say once, few, many or name a class of expanded clone.

d_call	clone_size	v_call	j_call	cdr3_nt	cdr3_aa
TRBD1	NA	TRBV9	TRBJ1-4	TGTGCCAGCAGCCCCTCTAGAGGACAGGCAAGAGGGGAAAAACTGTTTTTT	CASSPSRGQARGEKLFF
NA	once	TRBV9	TRBJ2-7	TGTGCCAGCAGCGTAGATAGTACAGGGAGTAGCTACGAGCAGTACTTC	CASSVDSTGSSYEQYF
NA	NA	TRBV5-4	TRBJ2-3	TGTGCCAGCAGCTTGGGCCGGCCCACAGATACGCAGTATTTT	CASSLGRPTDTQYF
NA	few	TRBV30	TRBJ1-2	TGTGCCTGGATAGGACGGATCTCTTATGGCTACACCTTC	CAWIGRISYGYTF
TRBD1	few	TRBV5-6	TRBJ1-2	TGTGCCAGCAGCGCCGCTGGACAGGGAGGCTTATATGGCTACACCTTC	CASSAAGQGGLYGYTF
NA	NA	TRBV6-4	TRBJ1-2	TGTGCCAGCAGAACGGAAAACTATGGCTACACCTTC	CASRTENYGYTF
NA	NA	TRBV19	TRBJ1-2	TGTGCCAGTAGCGGACAGAACTATGGCTACACCTTC	CASSGQNYGYTF
NA	NA	TRBV2	TRBJ2-3	TGTGCCAGCAGTCCCCAGGACCTTAGCACAGATACGCAGTATTTT	CASSPQDLSTDTQYF
NA	few	TRBV27	TRBJ1-5	TGTGCCAGCAGTCGACGGACGGACCGGAGCAATCAGCCCCAGCATTTT	CASSRRTDRSNQPQHF
NA	NA	TRBV28	TRBJ1-2	TGTGCCAGCAGTTTATTACAGTCCTATGGCTACACCTTC	CASSLLQSYGYTF
TRBD1	NA	TRBV5-1	TRBJ2-2	TGCGCCAGCAGCCGGACAGGGTTCACCGGGGAGCTGTTTTTT	CASSRTGFTGELFF
NA	few	TRBV5-4	TRBJ2-7	TGTGCCAGCAGCTTGGGGCAGGGGATCTACGAGCAGTACTTC	CASSLGQGIYEQYF
NA	NA	TRBV25-1	TRBJ1-5	TGTGCCACCTCGGGTGCGTATAGCAATCAGCCCCAGCATTTT	CATSGAYSNQPQHF
NA	NA	TRBV10-3	TRBJ1-6	TGTGCCATATATGATCACCACAGCGAAAGCTCCTATAATTCACCCCTCCACTTT	CAIYDHHSESSYNSPLHF
TRBD1	NA	TRBV7-3	TRBJ2-5	TGTGCCAGCAGCCCAGGGGGTGGCACCGAGACCCAGTACTTC	CASSPGGGTETQYF
TRBD1	few	TRBV30	TRBJ1-6	TGTGCCTGGAGTGCCCTACTTTTTGTGAGGGGGCCTTCACCCCTCCACTTT	CAWSALLFVRGPSPLHF
NA	NA	TRBV5-1	TRBJ2-5	TGCGCCAGCAGCCCCTCGGGGTCCGAGACCCAGTACTTC	CASSPSGSETQYF
NA	NA	TRBV4-2	TRBJ2-1	TGTGCCAGCAGCCAAGTTGGGACTGGAAAAGGCTACAATGAGCAGTTCTTC	CASSQVGTGKGYNEQFF
NA	NA	TRBV6-5	TRBJ2-1	TGTGCCAGCAGCAAGGTGGGGAATGAGCAGTTCTTC	CASSKVGNEQFF
NA	NA	TRBV11-1	TRBJ1-2	TGTGCCAGCAGCCGGTCGACAGATGGCTACACCTTC	CASSRSTDGYTF
NA	NA	TRBV28	TRBJ2-7	TGTGCCAGCAGTTCCCCAACGGGGCACTCCTACGAGCAGTACTTC	CASSSPTGHSYEQYF
NA	NA	TRBV5-4	TRBJ2-5	TGTGCCAGCAGCTTGACAGGACGCCGGGAGACCCAGTACTTC	CASSLTGRRETQYF
NA	few	TRBV7-9	TRBJ2-1	TGTGCCAGCAGCCGGCAGGGGGGGTTAAGTGAGCAGTTCTTC	CASSRQGGLSEQFF
TRBD2	NA	TRBV5-1	TRBJ2-1	TGCGCCAGCAGCTCTAGACTAGCGGCACCCCACAATGAGCAGTTCTTC	CASSSRLAAPHNEQFF
TRBD1	NA	TRBV5-1	TRBJ2-7	TGCGCCAGCAGCCCATCAAACAGGGGGCGGCTGTCCTACGAGCAGTACTTC	CASSPSNRGRLSYEQYF
NA	few	TRBV6-6	TRBJ1-5	TGTGCCAGCACAGGGGGCAATCAGCCCCAGCATTTT	CASTGGNQPQHF
NA	NA	TRBV19	TRBJ2-3	TGTGCCAGTAGTATGGCAGGGACGGATACGCAGTATTTT	CASSMAGTDTQYF
NA	few	TRBV29-1	TRBJ2-3	TGCAGCGTCCACACTAGCACAGATACGCAGTATTTT	CSVHTSTDTQYF
TRBD1	NA	TRBV6-5	TRBJ1-1	TGTGCCAGCAGCGCAGGGGGCGGCCGAGGCGCTTTCTTT	CASSAGGGRGAFF
TRBD2	NA	TRBV9	TRBJ2-3	TGTGCCAGCAGCGTAGGAGCGGGGGGCACAGATACGCAGTATTTT	CASSVGAGGTDTQYF
NA	few	TRBV2	TRBJ2-7	TGTGCCAGCAGTGGCCTCCAGGTTTCCTACGAGCAGTACTTC	CASSGLQVSYEQYF
TRBD2	few	TRBV28	TRBJ2-5	TGTGCCAGCAGTCCACAACTAGCGTGGGGGGAGACCCAGTACTTC	CASSPQLAWGETQYF
NA	few	TRBV28	TRBJ2-1	TGTGCCAGCAGTTTGCGGACCGGTAAGCAGTTCTTC	CASSLRTGKQFF
NA	NA	TRBV19	TRBJ1-6	TGTGCCAGTAGTCCCCGGGACGGAAACTATAATTCACCCCTCCACTTT	CASSPRDGNYNSPLHF
TRBD1	NA	TRBV5-1	TRBJ1-2	TGCGCCAGCAGCTTGGGAGGGACAGTGGAGAATGGCTACACCTTC	CASSLGGTVENGYTF
TRBD1	NA	TRBV5-4	TRBJ2-7	TGTGCCAGCAGCTTGGACCAGGGGGCTGGGCAGTACTTC	CASSLDQGAGQYF
NA	NA	TRBV7-3	TRBJ1-2	TGTGCCAGCAGCCCTGGGCGCAGGAGCAACTATGGCTACACCTTC	CASSPGRRSNYGYTF
TRBD1	NA	TRBV18	TRBJ1-1	TGTGCCAGCTCACGGGACAGACTCACTGAAGCTTTCTTT	CASSRDRLTEAFF
NA	NA	TRBV28	TRBJ2-1	TGTGCCAGCAGTCCCTTGGGAGTAGGGAGTAGGTACAATGAGCAGTTCTTC	CASSPLGVGSRYNEQFF
NA	NA	TRBV14	TRBJ2-2	TGTGCCAGCAGCCGGCTCCGGGGCACGAACACCGGGGAGCTGTTTTTT	CASSRLRGTNTGELFF
NA	NA	TRBV7-2	TRBJ2-6	TGTGCCAGCAGCTTAACGGGGACGGCCCCTCGGGCTTTC	CASSLTGTAPRAF
TRBD2	few	TRBV28	TRBJ2-2	TGTGCCAGCAGTCCCTACAGCGGGAGACCGAACACCGGGGAGCTGTTTTTT	CASSPYSGRPNTGELFF
NA	NA	TRBV10-3	TRBJ2-7	TGTGCCATCAGTCCCAGGGGAGTGGACGAGCAGTACTTC	CAISPRGVDEQYF
NA	NA	TRBV28	TRBJ2-5	TGTGCCAGCAGGCGCACCCAGGGATTAGAGACCCAGTACTTC	CASRRTQGLETQYF
NA	NA	TRBV7-2	TRBJ1-5	TGTGCCAGCAGCTCGGGACACACAGTCAGCAATCAGCCCCAGCATTTT	CASSSGHTVSNQPQHF
NA	NA	TRBV29-1	TRBJ1-3	TGCAGCGTTGATGGGCAGGGGACTGGAAACACCATATATTTT	CSVDGQGTGNTIYF
NA	few	TRBV14	TRBJ1-5	TGTGCCAGCAGCCAAGGCGGGTTGGGCAATCAGCCCCAGCATTTT	CASSQGGLGNQPQHF
NA	NA	TRBV29-1	TRBJ1-5	TGCAGCGTTGAGGCAGGGCCCCACACCTATAGCAATCAGCCCCAGCATTTT	CSVEAGPHTYSNQPQHF
NA	NA	TRBV30	TRBJ1-2	TGTGCCTGGAGTGTAAGCGGGCGCTATGGCTACACCTTC	CAWSVSGRYGYTF
NA	NA	TRBV7-2	TRBJ1-3	TGTGCCAGCAGCTTGGGGGATAAGGGAAACACCATATATTTT	CASSLGDKGNTIYF
NA	NA	TRBV9	TRBJ1-1	TGTGCCAGCAGCGCCACCGGGACATCGGCTGAAGCTTTCTTT	CASSATGTSAEAFF
NA	few	TRBV6-5	TRBJ1-1	TGTGCCAGCAGCCGACTGGGGGGGCGGACCACTGAAGCTTTCTTT	CASSRLGGRTTEAFF
NA	NA	TRBV19	TRBJ2-7	TGTGCCAGCCCCCAGCTAGTGGGGTCCGAGCAGTACTTC	CASPQLVGSEQYF
TRBD1	NA	TRBV5-4	TRBJ2-5	TGTGCCAGCAACTCCCGGTTGGGACAGGGGGAGACCCAGTACTTC	CASNSRLGQGETQYF
TRBD2	NA	TRBV7-9	TRBJ2-1	TGTGCCAGCAGGCCCCACATCATGGGCGGGAGGGCCGGTACCCATGAGCAGTTCTTC	CASRPHIMGGRAGTHEQFF
NA	few	TRBV14	TRBJ2-1	TGTGCCAGCAGCCAAGGGAACAGGATGAAATACAATGAGCAGTTCTTC	CASSQGNRMKYNEQFF
TRBD2	NA	TRBV7-7	TRBJ2-5	TGTGCCAGCAGCTTAGGACTAGCCGGGGAGACCCAGTACTTC	CASSLGLAGETQYF
NA	NA	TRBV18	TRBJ1-2	TGTGCCAGCTCACCGGGATCGGAGGGCTATGGCTACACCTTC	CASSPGSEGYGYTF
NA	NA	TRBV28	TRBJ1-2	TGTGCCAGCAGGGCATGGGGGGACGGATACTATGGCTACACCTTC	CASRAWGDGYYGYTF